The next 16 T cell receptor beta chains were all read from a single sample in a study of T cell repertoires in cytomegalovirus infection. These receptors' antigens are unknown. A single record per CDR3 protein comes from TCRdb applying MiXCR to the reads. The sample lists a few hundred thousand distinct CDR3 sequences; about 39% were seen once. The starting material was cultured PBMCs, obtained from culture after CMV antigen stimulation. The origin of the receptors is a human donor in good health (CMV status not recorded). Some clones in this sample may be carry-over from other donors' samples.

This chain joins TRBV3-1 and TRBJ2-5, with 8 nucleotides matching TRBD1. The CDR3 is made up of 15 amino acids. With 5 bases clipped from V and 5 bases from J, the junction kept 10 bases outside the gene matches. CDR1 is LGHDT, CDR2 YNNKEL, per germline (reference sequence). The CDR3: CASSKVAGGGETQYF. Written as DNA, the CDR3 is TGTGCCAGCAGCAAAGTGGCAGGGGGCGGGGAGACCCAGTACTTC.

This clonotype was observed many times. The rearrangement links TRBV7-2 to TRBJ2-3; no reliable D call. The CDR3 runs to 13 residues. The V gene lost 10 bases and the J gene lost 1 base, with 12 bases spanning the gap. CDR1 is SGHTA and CDR2 is FQGNSA in the germline V gene. CDR3 DNA sequence: TGTGCCACGGGCGGTCAAGGCACAGATACGCAGTATTTT. Amino acid sequence: CATGGQGTDTQYF. The whole variable domain, filled in from reference TRBV7-2 and TRBJ2-3, reads GAGVSQSPSNKVTEKGKDVELRCDPISGHTALYWYRQSLGQGLEFLIYFQGNSAPDKSGLPSDRFSAERTGGSVSTLTIQRTQQEDSAVYLCATGGQGTDTQYFGPGTRLTVL.

The chain recombines TRBV7-8 with TRBJ1-6, with D possibly TRBD1 on 6 matching bases. Trimming left V 2 bases short and J 8 bases short, with 10 bases between. The CDR3 runs to 14 residues. Germline V lookup: CDR1 SGHVS, CDR2 FQNEAQ. Here the CDR3 DNA reads TGTGCCAGCAGCTTAAGGGACACTGATTCACCCCTCCACTTT. Translated: CASSLRDTDSPLHF.

At least ten counts were recorded for this clonotype. V usage is TRBV7-2 and J usage is TRBJ1-5; a weak D match, TRBD1 (6 bases). Germline values: CDR1 SGHTA, CDR2 FQGNSA. The CDR3 extends over 14 amino acids. Trimming removed 6 bases from V and 1 base from J, with 10 bases in between. The CDR3 DNA reads as TGTGCCAGCAGATTAACAGGGAGCAATCAGCCCCAGCATTTT. Protein product: CASRLTGSNQPQHF.

V is TRBV20-1 and J is TRBJ2-1; tentative D call: TRBD2 (6 bases). Per the germline V gene, CDR1 is DFQATT and CDR2 is SNEGSKA (reference sequence). This CDR3 has 15 amino acids. The V end was cut by 0 bases, the J end by 3 bases, with 12 bases between. CDR3 in amino acids: CSARDGGDHYNEQFF. The CDR3 DNA reads TGCAGTGCTAGAGATGGAGGGGACCACTACAATGAGCAGTTCTTC.

This clonotype came up a few times. The gene calls are TRBV11-2 and TRBJ2-3; 7 bases map to TRBD2. Germline values: CDR1 SGHAT, CDR2 FQNNGV. The J segment lost 4 bases and the V segment lost 4 bases, leaving 5 bases of the junction unmatched. This CDR3 has 14 amino acids. The CDR3 DNA reads TGTGCCAGCAGCTCGACTAGCTCCGCAGATACGCAGTATTTT. Residues: CASSSTSSADTQYF.

This clonotype was counted ten times or more. The chain links TRBV7-2 to TRBJ2-7; 11 nucleotides match TRBD2. Losses at the gene ends were 4 bases for V and 3 bases for J; bases not matched to a gene: 2. The germline V gene encodes CDR1 SGHTA and CDR2 FQGNSA. The CDR3 is 14 amino acids. CDR3 loop: CASSSGTSGYEQYF. For the CDR3, the DNA is TGTGCCAGCAGCTCCGGGACTAGCGGCTACGAGCAGTACTTC.

The chain carries TRBV27 and TRBJ2-1; D not resolved. CDR1 is MNHEY and CDR2 is SMNVEV in the germline V gene (reference sequence). This CDR3 has 12 residues. Trimming stripped 5 bases from V and 7 bases from J, with 9 bases between. This CDR3 reads CASSKGLNEQFF. For the CDR3, the DNA is TGTGCCAGCAGTAAAGGCCTAAATGAGCAGTTCTTC.

The J gene is TRBJ1-2, the V gene TRBV4-2; D unclear. The CDR3 is 13 amino acids. Trimming took 0 bases from V and 1 from J, leaving 3 bases between them. Germline V gene sequence: CDR1 LGHNA, CDR2 YNFKEQ. The CDR3 region has the DNA TGTGCCAGCAGCCAAGACGATAACTATGGCTACACCTTC. Its protein product is CASSQDDNYGYTF.

This clonotype was recorded a few times. J is TRBJ1-1 and V is TRBV20-1; D ambiguous. The CDR3 has 13 amino acids. Trimming stripped 6 bases from V and 0 bases from J, with 11 bases between. Germline assignment: CDR1 DFQATT and CDR2 SNEGSKA (reference sequence). CDR3 DNA: TGCAGTGCCGTCAGGTCGTTGAACACTGAAGCTTTCTTT. It yields the protein CSAVRSLNTEAFF.

V gene TRBV7-2 combines with J gene TRBJ2-1; a weak D match, TRBD2 (5 bases). The V end was cut by 7 bases, the J end by 3 bases, with 13 bases between. The germline CDR1 and CDR2 sequences are SGHTA and FQGNSA. The CDR3 covers 14 residues. The CDR3 nucleotides are TGTGCCAGCACCACCAATAGCGTCTACAATGAGCAGTTCTTC. Residues: CASTTNSVYNEQFF.

The chain joins TRBV6-1 to TRBJ2-7; TRBD1 agrees at 8 bases. Germline values: CDR1 MNHNS, CDR2 SASEGT. V gave up 7 bases and J gave up 6 bases; unmatched junction bases: 11. The CDR3 length is 14 residues. CDR3 amino acids: CASNPATGAGEQYF. The CDR3 DNA reads TGTGCCAGCAATCCGGCGACAGGGGCAGGCGAGCAGTACTTC.

This clonotype was observed at least ten times. The rearrangement links TRBV7-2 to TRBJ1-6; 9 nucleotides match TRBD1. With V trimmed by 6 bases and J by 10 bases, 4 bases remained unmatched. The CDR3 has 13 amino acids. Germline V CDR1 and CDR2: SGHTA, FQGNSA. Here the CDR3 DNA reads TGTGCCAGCAGTCGGGACAGGGACTCACCCCTCCACTTT. Translating gives CASSRDRDSPLHF.

This clonotype was counted only a few times. The chain combines TRBV13 with TRBJ1-1, with 10 bases aligning to TRBD1. Trimming cost V 3 bases and J 7 bases; bases outside gene matches: 8. CDR3 length equals 15 residues. Germline lookup yields CDR1 PRHDT and CDR2 FYEKMQ (reference sequence). The CDR3 loop reads CASSLVRRDRGEAFF. The CDR3 coding sequence is TGTGCCAGCAGCTTGGTCAGACGGGACAGGGGTGAAGCTTTCTTT.

This clonotype was detected many times. The rearrangement links TRBV7-2 to TRBJ1-2; D possibly corresponds to TRBD1 (6 bases). CDR1 is SGHTA, CDR2 FQGNSA, per germline. CDR3 length equals 17 residues. The V end was cut by 5 bases, the J end by 3 bases, with 22 bases between. The CDR3 reads CASSQGGGTRRDYGYTF. As DNA, the CDR3 is TGTGCCAGCAGCCAAGGGGGGGGGACCCGGAGGGACTATGGCTACACCTTC.

This clonotype was detected a few times. The chain is built from TRBV12-3 or TRBV12-4 and TRBJ1-1; D might be TRBD1 (6 bases). The V end lost 7 bases, the J end lost 5 bases, and 14 bases lay between the germline ends. This CDR3 region has 13 residues. CDR3 amino acids: CASNPRGLTEAFF. CDR3 sequence (DNA): TGTGCCAGCAACCCCAGGGGCTTAACTGAAGCTTTCTTT.